These T cell receptor beta chains were read from a single sample in a study of cytomegalovirus exposure and HLA in healthy donors. The method was immunoSEQ multiplex PCR; TCRdb's version includes in-frame clones alone and lacks a portion of them. This table holds under 200,000 clones, roughly 80% found once. The sequencing input was PBMCs. Every receptor here comes from a man between 18 and 35 years old in good health and CMV-seronegative. Each CDR3 is given with its conserved first and last residue. Fields, in order: V gene, D gene, clone size, J gene, CDR3 DNA, CDR3 protein. The D gene is left open where the match is weak. Clone size is not always given. Where it is, it says once, few, many or a class for expanded clones.

v_gene: TRBV5-1; d_gene: TRBD1; abundance: -; j_gene: TRBJ2-1; CDR3nt: TGCGCCAGCAGCTTGGTGGACAGGTCCTACAATGAGCAGTTCTTC; CDR3aa: CASSLVDRSYNEQFF
v_gene: TRBV9; d_gene: -; abundance: -; j_gene: TRBJ2-6; CDR3nt: TGTGCCAGCAGCGTAGAAGCTGCTGGGGCCAACGTCCTGACTTTC; CDR3aa: CASSVEAAGANVLTF
v_gene: TRBV21-1; d_gene: -; abundance: -; j_gene: TRBJ1-2; CDR3nt: TGTGCCAGCAGCCACCCACCAGGCTGCTATGGCTACACCTTC; CDR3aa: CASSHPPGCYGYTF
v_gene: TRBV19; d_gene: TRBD1; abundance: few; j_gene: TRBJ2-7; CDR3nt: TGTGCCAGTAGTATAGCACCCATCGTTCGGCCACAGGGGGAAACCAGCTACGAGCAGTACTTC; CDR3aa: CASSIAPIVRPQGETSYEQYF
v_gene: TRBV28; d_gene: -; abundance: -; j_gene: TRBJ1-1; CDR3nt: TGTGCCAGCAGCACCGAGTGGAACACTGAAGCTTTCTTT; CDR3aa: CASSTEWNTEAFF
v_gene: TRBV30; d_gene: -; abundance: few; j_gene: TRBJ1-3; CDR3nt: TGTGCCTGGGGCTCGGGACACCACTCTGGAAACACCATATATTTT; CDR3aa: CAWGSGHHSGNTIYF
v_gene: TRBV10-3; d_gene: TRBD1; abundance: -; j_gene: TRBJ2-7; CDR3nt: TGTGCCATCAGTGAGTCGGCCAGGGGGTCCTACGAGCAGTACTTC; CDR3aa: CAISESARGSYEQYF
v_gene: TRBV5-5; d_gene: TRBD1; abundance: -; j_gene: TRBJ1-1; CDR3nt: TGTGCCAGCAGCCCGCGGACAGGATTGAACACTGAAGCTTTCTTT; CDR3aa: CASSPRTGLNTEAFF
v_gene: TRBV7-9; d_gene: TRBD2; abundance: -; j_gene: TRBJ2-5; CDR3nt: TGTGCCAGCAGCGGCAGGAAGCAGGGAGGGAACCAAGAGACCCAGTACTTC; CDR3aa: CASSGRKQGGNQETQYF
v_gene: TRBV7-9; d_gene: TRBD1; abundance: -; j_gene: TRBJ1-4; CDR3nt: TGTTCCAGCAGCCTCGGACAGGCCGATCGTGAAAAACTGTTTTTT; CDR3aa: CSSSLGQADREKLFF
v_gene: TRBV19; d_gene: -; abundance: -; j_gene: TRBJ1-1; CDR3nt: TGTGCCAGCCGTGGAAGGGGGACCACTGAAGCTTTCTTT; CDR3aa: CASRGRGTTEAFF
v_gene: TRBV6-6; d_gene: TRBD1; abundance: once; j_gene: TRBJ2-7; CDR3nt: TGTGCCAGCAGCGAGACAGGGGTCGGCATCTACGAGCAGTACTTC; CDR3aa: CASSETGVGIYEQYF
v_gene: TRBV6-6; d_gene: TRBD1; abundance: -; j_gene: TRBJ1-5; CDR3nt: TGTGCCAGTGCCGGGACAGGGAGGGAGCCCCAGCATTTT; CDR3aa: CASAGTGREPQHF
v_gene: TRBV18; d_gene: TRBD1; abundance: -; j_gene: TRBJ1-1; CDR3nt: TGTGCCAGCTCCTTCCGACAGGGGACGAAAACGTGGAACACTGAAGCTTTCTTT; CDR3aa: CASSFRQGTKTWNTEAFF
v_gene: TRBV29-1; d_gene: TRBD2; abundance: -; j_gene: TRBJ2-3; CDR3nt: TGCAGCGGGGGGGGGTTTGAAGATACGCAGTATTTT; CDR3aa: CSGGGFEDTQYF
v_gene: TRBV15; d_gene: TRBD1; abundance: -; j_gene: TRBJ2-2; CDR3nt: TGTGCCACCAGCAGAGATCGGAACAGGGGATACACCGGGGAGCTGTTTTTT; CDR3aa: CATSRDRNRGYTGELFF
v_gene: TRBV27; d_gene: -; abundance: -; j_gene: TRBJ1-2; CDR3nt: TGTGCCAGCAGTCCTCGCCGGGAGAACTATGGCTACACCTTC; CDR3aa: CASSPRRENYGYTF